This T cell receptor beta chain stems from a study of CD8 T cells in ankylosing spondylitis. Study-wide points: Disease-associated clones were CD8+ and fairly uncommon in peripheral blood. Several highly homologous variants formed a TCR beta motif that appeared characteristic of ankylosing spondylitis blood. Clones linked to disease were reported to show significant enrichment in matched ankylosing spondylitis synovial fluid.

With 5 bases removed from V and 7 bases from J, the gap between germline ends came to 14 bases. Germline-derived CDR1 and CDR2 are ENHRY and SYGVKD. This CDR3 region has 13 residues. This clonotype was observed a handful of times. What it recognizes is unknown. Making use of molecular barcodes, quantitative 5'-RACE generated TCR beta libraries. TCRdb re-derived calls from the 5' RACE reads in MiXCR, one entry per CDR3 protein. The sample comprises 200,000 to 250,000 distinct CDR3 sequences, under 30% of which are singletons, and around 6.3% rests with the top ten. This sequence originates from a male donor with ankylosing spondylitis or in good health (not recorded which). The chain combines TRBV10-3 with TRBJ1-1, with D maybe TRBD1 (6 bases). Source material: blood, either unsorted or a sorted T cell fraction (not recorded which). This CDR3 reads CAISRGGSGEAFF. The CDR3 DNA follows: TGTGCCATCAGTAGAGGGGGTAGCGGTGAAGCTTTCTTT.